One T cell receptor beta chain is described in this entry. This table comes from immunoSEQ multiplex PCR, and its TCRdb copy is limited to in-frame clones, with some not included. This table has roughly 39,000 clones, more than 80% appearing once. Germline V gene sequence: CDR1 SNHLY, CDR2 FYNNEI. This CDR3 region has 15 residues. Trimming left V 5 bases short and J 3 bases short, with 14 bases between. The data are from a study of blood T cell repertoires in COVID-19. About the research overall: PBMCs, B-cell-depleted T cells, or T cells were the source of the cDNA or gDNA that made up the material.

Sequencing used peripheral blood. This sequence joins TRBV2 and TRBJ1-5; D is unclear. This TCR was recovered from a man aged 60 to 69 with acute or convalescent COVID-19. Here the CDR3 reads CASSREGIYNQPQHF. The CDR3 nucleotides read TGTGCCAGCAGTAGAGAGGGAATCTACAATCAGCCCCAGCATTTT.